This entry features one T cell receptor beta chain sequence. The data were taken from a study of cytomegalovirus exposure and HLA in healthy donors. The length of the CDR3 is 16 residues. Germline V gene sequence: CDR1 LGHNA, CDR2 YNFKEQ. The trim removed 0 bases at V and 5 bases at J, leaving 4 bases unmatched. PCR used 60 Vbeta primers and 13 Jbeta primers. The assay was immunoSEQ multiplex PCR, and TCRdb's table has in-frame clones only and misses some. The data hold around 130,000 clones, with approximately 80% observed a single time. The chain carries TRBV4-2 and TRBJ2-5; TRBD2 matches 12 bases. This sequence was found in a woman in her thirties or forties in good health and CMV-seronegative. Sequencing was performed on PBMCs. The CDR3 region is CASSQDELAGGETQYF. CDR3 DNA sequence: TGTGCCAGCAGCCAAGATGAGCTAGCGGGAGGGGAGACCCAGTACTTC.